The clone carrying this T cell receptor (beta chain) was picked up a small number of times. The antigen is not known. Sequencing used immunoSEQ multiplex PCR; TCRdb keeps in-frame clones, though not all of them. Of tens of thousands of clones listed, around 70% are singletons. The data stem from a study of T cell clones after liver transplantation. In the study overall: TCRbeta sequencing after a pre-transplant mixed lymphocyte reaction identified graft-donor-reactive clones, later tracked in post-transplant blood. Samples came pre-transplant, pre-randomization before withdrawal, and post-randomization after withdrawal ended. Overall study results and limits: Conclusions were preliminary, with small, heterogeneous patient groups. Graft donor-reactive T cells may have migrated into the graft rather than being deleted.

Germline CDR1 is MNHEY and CDR2 is SVGAGI. The V segment lost 6 bases and the J segment 6 bases; nucleotides outside the gene matches: 7. The CDR3 spans 14 residues. This sequence joins TRBV6-5 and TRBJ2-3, with 9 nucleotides matching TRBD2. The TCR was taken from a human patient who received a liver transplant. Some T cells could come from the graft donor. Here the sequenced sample was CD4+ T cells from blood, taken at the 22-month timepoint. CDR3 sequence reads: CASSRSGGVDTQYF. CDR3 DNA: TGTGCCAGCAGCCGTAGCGGGGGTGTGGATACGCAGTATTTT.